These 29 T cell receptor beta chains originate from one sample sequenced in a study of T cell responses to AZD1222 COVID-19 vaccine (dated by TCRdb to the early 2020s). The label giving this sample's time point can be read as: about 28 days (+/-7) after the second vaccine dose. The library came from the immunoSEQ multiplex PCR assay. TCRdb obtained this table from immuneACCESS and retained in-frame rearrangements with V and J assigned. These tables miss some clones; where compared with another copy, unresolved V genes account for less than half of the shortfall, and the remainder is unexplained. The sample table records more than 60,000 clones; about four fifths of these occur just once. The ten largest clones take up roughly 1.3% of the sample. Material: peripheral blood, obtained 28 days after the second AZD1222 dose. These receptor sequences come from an adult who received the AZD1222 COVID-19 vaccine.

This clone was picked up one time. The V gene is TRBV13, the J gene TRBJ2-3, with D maybe TRBD2 (6 bases). The germline CDR1 and CDR2 sequences are PRHDT and FYEKMQ (reference sequence). Trimming pared 5 bases from V and 6 bases from J, leaving 18 bases between. The CDR3 contains 15 residues. The CDR3 DNA sequence: TGTGCCAGCAGCACGCTTAGCGGTGCTGGGGATACGCAGTATTTT. This codes for CASSTLSGAGDTQYF.

The genes are TRBV10-2 and TRBJ2-7; D is uncertain. CDR1 WSHSY and CDR2 SAAADI come from the germline V gene. V was trimmed by 8 bases and J by 4 bases, leaving 9 bases between them. CDR3 length: 11 amino acids. The CDR3 region has the DNA TGCGCCAGCGCAAAGAATTACGAGCAGTACTTC. Protein sequence: CASAKNYEQYF.

J is TRBJ1-2 and V is TRBV5-4; tentative D call: TRBD1 (5 bases). The CDR3 spans 13 residues. V was cut by 1 base and J by 8 bases, with 12 bases left in between. CDR1 is SGHNT and CDR2 is YYREEE in the germline V gene (reference sequence). CDR3: CASSLQGGGGYTF. The CDR3 region has the DNA TGTGCCAGCAGCTTGCAGGGCGGAGGCGGCTACACCTTC.

The rearrangement uses TRBV24-1 and TRBJ2-1; 9 bases map to TRBD1. V lost 7 bases, J lost 2 bases, and 2 bases stayed unmatched. Germline V gene lookup returns CDR1 KGHDR and CDR2 SFDVKD. The CDR3 is made up of 14 amino acids. As DNA, the CDR3 is TGTGCCACCAGCCGGGACAGGGCCTACAATGAGCAGTTCTTC. This encodes CATSRDRAYNEQFF.

The V and J genes are TRBV19 and TRBJ2-7; D is undetermined. With 1 base removed from V and 0 bases from J, the gap between germline ends came to 7 bases. Germline V lookup: CDR1 LNHDA, CDR2 SQIVND (reference sequence). The CDR3 runs to 14 residues. CDR3 sequence: CASSIAASSYEQYF. CDR3 nucleotide sequence: TGTGCCAGTAGTATAGCGGCTAGCTCCTACGAGCAGTACTTC.

This chain uses TRBV28 with TRBJ1-5; D is unclear. Germline V gene sequence: CDR1 MDHEN, CDR2 SYDVKM. Trimming took off 3 bases at V and 7 bases at J, with 13 bases between the two ends. This CDR3 region has 14 residues. This chain's CDR3 is CASSLIPTGQPQHF. The CDR3 nucleotides are TGTGCCAGCAGTTTGATACCCACCGGACAGCCCCAGCATTTT. The full variable domain, with the rest looked up from reference TRBV28 and TRBJ1-5, is DVKVTQSSRYLVKRTGEKVFLECVQDMDHENMFWYRQDPGLGLRLIYFSYDVKMKEKGDIPEGYSVSREKKERFSLILESASTNQTSMYLCASSLIPTGQPQHFGDGTRLSIL.

V usage is TRBV12-1 and J usage is TRBJ1-1. TRBV12-1 is described as a pseudogene. The CDR3 covers 9 residues. Here the CDR3 reads CASSLEAFF. The CDR3 DNA sequence: TGTGCCAGCAGCCTAGAAGCTTTCTTT.

The CDR3 reads CSASWAMGADQETQYF. CDR3 in DNA: TGCAGTGCTAGTTGGGCTATGGGGGCGGACCAAGAGACCCAGTACTTC. This chain uses TRBV20-1 with TRBJ2-5, with D perhaps TRBD1 (6 bases). This CDR3 region has 16 residues. Germline lookup yields CDR1 DFQATT and CDR2 SNEGSKA (reference sequence). V lost 3 bases, J lost 0 bases, and 17 bases lay in between.

The V and J genes are TRBV30 and TRBJ1-1, with 9 bases that match TRBD1. Germline assignment: CDR1 GTSNPN and CDR2 SVGIG (reference sequence). CDR3 length: 13 amino acids. With V trimmed by 4 bases and J by 3 bases, 3 bases remained unmatched. CDR3 in DNA: TGTGCCTGGAACGACAGGGGGGACACTGAAGCTTTCTTT. Amino acid sequence: CAWNDRGDTEAFF.

This chain connects TRBV6-5 to TRBJ1-2; D perhaps matches TRBD1 (5 bases). The CDR3 is 15 residues long. Germline lookup yields CDR1 MNHEY and CDR2 SVGAGI. V was cut by 6 bases and J by 8 bases, with 22 bases left in between. In nucleotides, the CDR3 is TGTGCCAGCAGCTCCCACGGGGACTCCCGGGGCGGCTACACCTTC. Its translation: CASSSHGDSRGGYTF.

The J gene is TRBJ1-5, the V gene TRBV19, with TRBD1 as a possible D gene (5 bases). This CDR3 is 14 amino acids long. Between the trimmed V and J ends, which lost 1 base and 10 bases, there was a span of 14 bases. The germline gives CDR1 LNHDA, CDR2 SQIVND (reference sequence). Written as DNA, the CDR3 is TGTGCCAGTAGTATAGCTGGACACCAGTCCCCCCAGCATTTT. This sequence encodes CASSIAGHQSPQHF.

The rearrangement uses TRBV7-8 and TRBJ1-2; the D is unclear. Germline CDR1 SGHVS, CDR2 FQNEAQ. Trimming pared 1 base from V and 8 bases from J, leaving 17 bases between. The CDR3 contains 15 residues. The CDR3 region is CASSLENSYSKGYTF. As DNA, the CDR3 is TGTGCCAGCAGCTTAGAAAACAGTTACTCTAAGGGCTACACCTTC.

V gene TRBV9 combines with J gene TRBJ2-3, with D perhaps matching TRBD1 (5 bases). The CDR3 totals 15 residues. Germline V gene sequence: CDR1 SGDLS, CDR2 YYNGEE. V lost 0 bases and J lost 1, with 9 bases in between. The CDR3 bases are TGTGCCAGCAGCGTAGGCAGGGCAGGCACAGATACGCAGTATTTT. This codes for CASSVGRAGTDTQYF.

The chain uses TRBV27 and TRBJ2-7; 7 bases are shared with TRBD1. The CDR3 covers 15 residues. CDR1 is MNHEY and CDR2 is SMNVEV in the germline V gene (reference sequence). The V gene end was trimmed by 6 bases and the J gene end by 2 bases; junction bases not matched to a gene: 10. CDR3 amino acids: CASRRTGRDPYEQYF. CDR3 nucleotide sequence: TGTGCCAGCAGAAGGACAGGCCGCGATCCCTACGAGCAGTACTTC.

This chain links TRBV5-4 with TRBJ2-5, with a weak D call TRBD2 (6 bases). The CDR3 runs 16 residues. Germline V gene sequence: CDR1 SGHNT, CDR2 YYREEE (reference sequence). Trimming cost V 4 bases and J 2 bases, with 18 bases left between them. CDR3 in amino acids: CASSPNLRGWQETQYF. The DNA for the CDR3 is TGTGCCAGCAGCCCGAACCTACGGGGGTGGCAAGAGACCCAGTACTTC.

The chain uses TRBV6-4 and TRBJ1-5; weak D call: TRBD1 (6 bases). This CDR3 has 13 amino acids. Trimming removed 8 bases from V and 5 bases from J, with 13 bases in between. Germline values: CDR1 MRHNA, CDR2 SNTAGT. The DNA for the CDR3 is TGTGCCAGCCCTAGGGGGAGCTATCAGCCCCAGCATTTT. Amino acid sequence: CASPRGSYQPQHF.

The chain joins TRBV28 to TRBJ2-1, with 8 bases that match TRBD2. Trimming at V came to 2 bases and at J to 5 bases, leaving 11 bases not matched to a gene. The germline CDR1 and CDR2 sequences are MDHEN and SYDVKM. This CDR3 is 17 amino acids long. Here the CDR3 reads CASSLPISGTLNNEQFF. DNA for the CDR3: TGTGCCAGCAGTTTACCTATTAGCGGGACCCTCAACAATGAGCAGTTCTTC.

This chain uses TRBV11-2 with TRBJ2-7; 15 bases are shared with TRBD2. V dropped 5 bases and J dropped 2; count of bases not matched to a gene: 7. Germline CDR1 SGHAT, CDR2 FQNNGV. This CDR3 has 17 residues. The CDR3 DNA sequence: TGTGCCAGCAGCCCCGGACTAGCGGGAGGGTACACCTACGAGCAGTACTTC. Translated, it gives CASSPGLAGGYTYEQYF. The variable domain in full, completed from reference TRBV11-2 and TRBJ2-7, reads EAGVAQSPRYKIIEKRQSVAFWCNPISGHATLYWYQQILGQGPKLLIQFQNNGVVDDSQLPKDRFSAERLKGVDSTLKIQPAKLEDSAVYLCASSPGLAGGYTYEQYFGPGTRLTVT.

As concerns this clone: At one end the junction does not follow the germline gene, possibly because of a read error. The chain couples TRBV28 to TRBJ1-5; D might be TRBD1 (6 bases). From germline, CDR1 is MDHEN and CDR2 SYDVKM. CDR3 length: 11 amino acids. CDR3 in amino acids: CASSDVLDRNF. The CDR3 nucleotides read TGTGCCAGCAGCGACGTCCTAGACAGGAATTTT.

The chain uses TRBV3-1 (or the pseudogene TRBV3-2) and TRBJ1-1; D gene ambiguous. V was cut by 7 bases and J by 6 bases, with 12 bases left in between. This CDR3 is 12 amino acids long. From germline, CDR1 is LGHDT and CDR2 YNNKEL (reference sequence). CDR3 in amino acids: CASTPNPPEAFF. CDR3 nucleotides: TGTGCCAGCACCCCCAACCCCCCTGAAGCTTTCTTT.

This rearrangement joins TRBV6-1 to TRBJ1-6; D gene ambiguous. The V end was cut by 1 base, the J end by 10 bases, with 2 bases between. Per germline, CDR1 MNHNS and CDR2 SASEGT. The CDR3 sequence is 11 residues long. The CDR3 DNA is TGTGCCAGCAGTGAAGGATCACCCCTCCACTTT. Translation gives CASSEGSPLHF.

The CDR3 DNA sequence: TGTGCCAGCAGCCCTATACGGAGCGAGCAGTACTTC. Amino acid sequence: CASSPIRSEQYF. The chain joins TRBV28 to TRBJ2-7; no clear D. V lost 6 bases and J lost 6, with 12 bases in between. Germline V gene sequence: CDR1 MDHEN, CDR2 SYDVKM. The CDR3 loop spans 12 amino acids.

The chain couples TRBV19 to TRBJ2-3, with D perhaps TRBD1 (6 bases). The CDR3 is made up of 14 amino acids. V was shortened by 4 bases and J by 2 bases, with 10 bases between the two germline ends. Germline V gives CDR1 LNHDA, CDR2 SQIVND (reference sequence). The CDR3 loop is CASSTQGNTDTQYF. DNA for the CDR3: TGTGCCAGTAGTACTCAGGGGAACACAGATACGCAGTATTTT.

The gene calls are TRBV28 and TRBJ1-6; 8 bases match TRBD1. The CDR3 is made up of 19 amino acids. Germline V gene lookup returns CDR1 MDHEN and CDR2 SYDVKM. V lost 5 bases, J lost 3 bases, and 15 bases stayed unmatched. The DNA for the CDR3 is TGTGCCAGCAGTCCGGCCGGGACAGGAGGACCCGTCTATAATTCACCCCTCCACTTT. Its protein product is CASSPAGTGGPVYNSPLHF.

This chain uses TRBV4-3 with TRBJ2-1, with 13 bases lining up with TRBD2. CDR1 LGHNA and CDR2 YSLEER come from the germline V gene. This CDR3 has 18 residues. V trimming: 0 bases; J trimming: 4 bases; junction bases outside the gene matches: 6. The CDR3, as DNA: TGCGCCAGCAGCCAAGAGGGACTAGCGGGGAACAAATACAATGAGCAGTTCTTC. It is translated as CASSQEGLAGNKYNEQFF.

The gene calls are TRBV7-3 and TRBJ2-6; D uncertain. The V and J ends lost 5 bases and 1 base respectively, with 3 bases between them. Germline CDR1 and CDR2: SGHTA and FQGTGA. The CDR3 length is 13 residues. The CDR3 DNA reads TGTGCCAGCAGCCCATCTGGGGCCAACGTCCTGACTTTC. This codes for CASSPSGANVLTF.

The rearrangement links TRBV5-4 to TRBJ2-4; TRBD2 matches at 11 bases. Trimming cost V 4 bases and J 0 bases; bases outside gene matches: 3. Germline loops: CDR1 SGHNT, CDR2 YYREEE (reference sequence). The CDR3 sequence is 16 residues long. The CDR3: CASSGTSGLAKNIQYF. CDR3 nucleotides: TGTGCCAGCAGCGGGACTAGCGGCCTAGCCAAAAACATTCAGTACTTC.

This rearrangement joins TRBV5-1 to TRBJ1-1; a possible D gene is TRBD1 (5 bases). Trimming removed 1 base from V and 1 base from J, with 8 bases in between. The CDR3 sequence is 14 residues long. Looked up from germline, CDR1 is SGHRS and CDR2 is YFSETQ. This CDR3 is CASSLTGQNTEAFF. The DNA for the CDR3 is TGCGCCAGCAGCTTGACAGGTCAGAACACTGAAGCTTTCTTT.

The chain carries TRBV19 and TRBJ1-5; perhaps TRBD1 as D (6 bases). The CDR3 is made up of 16 amino acids. The germline V and J ends were trimmed by 2 bases and 1 base, with 12 bases remaining between them. Germline lookup yields CDR1 LNHDA and CDR2 SQIVND (reference sequence). The CDR3 DNA reads as TGTGCCAGTAGTATAAGGGGAGACAGGAGCAATCAGCCCCAGCATTTT. This gives the protein CASSIRGDRSNQPQHF. Full variable domain (remainder filled in from reference TRBV19 and TRBJ1-5): DGGITQSPKYLFRKEGQNVTLSCEQNLNHDAMYWYRQDPGQGLRLIYYSQIVNDFQKGDIAEGYSVSREKKESFPLTVTSAQKNPTAFYLCASSIRGDRSNQPQHFGDGTRLSIL.